Following are 9 T cell receptor beta chains from one sample sequenced in a study of cytomegalovirus exposure and HLA in healthy donors. 60 Vbeta and 13 Jbeta primers were used in PCR. Only in-frame clones appear in the TCRdb table, and some are missing; sequencing was by immunoSEQ multiplex PCR. The sample yields around 220,000 clones, 60% to 80% seen once. The sample taken for sequencing was PBMCs. The source of these receptors is a man aged 18 to 30 in good health and CMV-seronegative.

The chain uses TRBV18 and TRBJ2-3; D call uncertain. Germline values: CDR1 KGHSH, CDR2 LQKENI. This CDR3 has 13 residues. V was trimmed by 6 bases and J by 9 bases, leaving 16 bases between them. The CDR3 coding sequence is TGTGCCAGCTCCCTGACGGGTTCCACCACGCAGTATTTT. It encodes CASSLTGSTTQYF.

This rearrangement joins TRBV4-2 to TRBJ2-6; 13 bases are a match to TRBD2. The CDR3 loop spans 19 amino acids. Trimming at V came to 4 bases and at J to 4 bases, leaving 10 bases not matched to a gene. CDR1 LGHNA and CDR2 YNFKEQ come from the germline V gene. Here the CDR3 reads CASSLTLAGGPAGANVLTF. DNA for the CDR3: TGTGCCAGCAGCCTTACACTAGCGGGAGGGCCGGCAGGGGCCAACGTCCTGACTTTC.

The V and J genes are TRBV2 and TRBJ2-2; a weak D match, TRBD2 (6 bases). Germline V gives CDR1 SNHLY, CDR2 FYNNEI. V gave up 7 bases and J gave up 5 bases, with 23 bases separating them. The CDR3 loop spans 17 amino acids. The CDR3 spells CASTSGTAGRGTGELFF. CDR3 DNA: TGTGCCAGCACATCCGGGACGGCCGGCCGGGGGACCGGGGAGCTGTTTTTT.

For this clone: One end of the junction fails to match germline, which may point to a read error. The rearrangement uses TRBV5-6 and TRBJ2-5; 7 nucleotides agree with TRBD2. The length of the CDR3 is 16 residues. From germline, CDR1 is SGHDT and CDR2 YYEEEE. The CDR3 region has the DNA TGTGCCGGCAGCTCCCTAGCGGCGGCATCCCAAGAGACCCAGTACTTC. Its protein is CAGSSLAAASQETQYF.

This chain links TRBV21-1 with TRBJ2-4; TRBD1 was called by the table and not checked on the DNA. TRBV21-1 is assigned pseudogene status. The CDR3 runs 16 residues. The CDR3 sequence: CASSKAIGALWDIQYF. In nucleotides, the CDR3 is TGTGCCAGCAGCAAAGCCATAGGGGCCCTGTGGGACATTCAGTACTTC.

The chain is built from TRBV2 and TRBJ2-1, with 9 nucleotides matching TRBD2. Germline lookup yields CDR1 SNHLY and CDR2 FYNNEI. V was clipped by 9 bases and J by 8 bases; unmatched bases: 5. The CDR3 runs 12 residues. The CDR3 loop reads CARAGGGDEQFF. In DNA, the CDR3 is TGTGCCAGAGCGGGGGGTGGCGATGAGCAGTTCTTC.

The rearrangement joins TRBV9 to TRBJ2-1; TRBD2 matches 8 bases. V lost 2 bases, J lost 3 bases, and 7 bases stayed unmatched. Germline CDR1 is SGDLS and CDR2 is YYNGEE. The CDR3 has 16 amino acids. CDR3 protein: CASSVAAGTSYNEQFF. CDR3 sequence (DNA): TGTGCCAGCAGCGTCGCAGCCGGGACTAGCTACAATGAGCAGTTCTTC.

This rearrangement joins TRBV6-6 to TRBJ2-1, with 15 positions matching TRBD2. The CDR3 has 15 residues. With V trimmed by 2 bases and J by 8 bases, 1 base remained unmatched. Germline CDR1 is MNHNY and CDR2 is SVGAGI (reference sequence). CDR3 coding DNA: TGTGCCAGCAGTTACCGGACTAGCGGGAGGGATGAGCAGTTCTTC. It yields the protein CASSYRTSGRDEQFF.

The V gene is TRBV27, the J gene TRBJ1-1, with D perhaps matching TRBD1 (5 bases). CDR1 and CDR2 from the germline V gene are MNHEY and SMNVEV (reference sequence). The CDR3 has 14 amino acids. Trimming stripped 0 bases from V and 7 bases from J, with 12 bases between. CDR3 sequence reads: CASSLSSGGGEAFF. In nucleotides, the CDR3 is TGTGCCAGCAGTTTATCGAGCGGGGGGGGTGAAGCTTTCTTT.